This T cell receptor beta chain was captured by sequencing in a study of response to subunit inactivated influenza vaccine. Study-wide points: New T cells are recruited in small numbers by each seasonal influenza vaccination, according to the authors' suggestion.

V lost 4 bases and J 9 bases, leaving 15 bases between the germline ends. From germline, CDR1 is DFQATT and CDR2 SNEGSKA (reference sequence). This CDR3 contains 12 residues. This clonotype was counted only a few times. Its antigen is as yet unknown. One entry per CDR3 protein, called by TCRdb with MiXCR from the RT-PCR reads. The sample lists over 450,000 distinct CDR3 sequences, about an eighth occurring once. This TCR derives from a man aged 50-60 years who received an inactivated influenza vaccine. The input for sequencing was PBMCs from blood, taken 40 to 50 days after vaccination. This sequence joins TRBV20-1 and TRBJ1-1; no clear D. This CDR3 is CSANDGFLKAFF. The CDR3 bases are TGCAGTGCTAATGACGGGTTCTTGAAAGCTTTCTTT.